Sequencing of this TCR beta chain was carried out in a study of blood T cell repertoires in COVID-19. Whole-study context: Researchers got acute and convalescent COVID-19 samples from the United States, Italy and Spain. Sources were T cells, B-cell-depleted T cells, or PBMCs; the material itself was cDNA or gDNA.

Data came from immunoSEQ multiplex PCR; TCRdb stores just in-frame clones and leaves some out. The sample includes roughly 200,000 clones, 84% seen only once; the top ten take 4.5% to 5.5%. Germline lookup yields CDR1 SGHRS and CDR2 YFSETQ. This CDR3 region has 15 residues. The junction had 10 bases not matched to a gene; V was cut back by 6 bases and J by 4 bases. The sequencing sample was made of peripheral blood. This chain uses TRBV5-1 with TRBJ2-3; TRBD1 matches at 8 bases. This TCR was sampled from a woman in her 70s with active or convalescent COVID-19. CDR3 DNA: TGCGCCAGCAACTCAGGGACAGGTTTATCAGATACGCAGTATTTT. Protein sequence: CASNSGTGLSDTQYF.